This T cell receptor (beta chain) was captured by sequencing in a study of T cell responses to AZD1222 COVID-19 vaccine. CDR3 length: 13 residues. Germline assignment: CDR1 SGHDN and CDR2 FVKESK. Trimming stripped 1 base from V and 14 bases from J, with 14 bases between. Here immunoSEQ multiplex PCR was the method, and the copy in TCRdb shows in-frame clones only, minus some. The sample lists over 140,000 clones, approximately 92% seen once, with 3% to 4.5% in the top ten. The receptor was derived from an adult who received the AZD1222 COVID-19 vaccine. The J gene is TRBJ1-4, the V gene TRBV14; the D gene is possibly TRBD1 (5 bases). The sample in question was peripheral blood, obtained 28 days after the second AZD1222 dose. CDR3 protein: CASSQGEGKGLFF. The CDR3, as DNA: TGTGCCAGCAGCCAAGGGGAGGGGAAGGGGCTGTTTTTT. Full variable domain (outside the CDR3, taken from reference TRBV14 and TRBJ1-4): EAGVTQFPSHSVIEKGQTVTLRCDPISGHDNLYWYRRVMGKEIKFLLHFVKESKQDESGMPNNRFLAERTGGTYSTLKVQPAELEDSGVYFCASSQGEGKGLFFGSGTQLSVL.